This is a list of T cell receptor beta chains from one sample in a study of pediatric ulcerative colitis. The method was immunoSEQ multiplex PCR; TCRdb's version includes in-frame clones alone and lacks a portion of them. The data show tens of thousands of clones, around 82% seen once. Sequenced input: blood. Every receptor here comes from a boy younger than 18 with severe ulcerative colitis. CDR3s include the opening cysteine and the closing phenylalanine or tryptophan. A D gene is named only where the DNA matches it firmly. The size entry is marked missing in some rows and otherwise reads once, few, many or a size class.

V gene	clone size	D gene	J gene	CDR3 protein	CDR3 DNA
TRBV6-5	-	-	TRBJ1-5	CASSYSGNINQPQHF	TGTGCCAGCAGTTACTCGGGCAATATTAATCAGCCCCAGCATTTT
TRBV9	-	TRBD1	TRBJ1-1	CASSSGGNTEAFF	TGTGCCAGCAGCTCAGGGGGGAACACTGAAGCTTTCTTT
TRBV4-1	-	-	TRBJ1-2	CASRERDGGYGYTF	TGCGCCAGCAGGGAAAGGGACGGCGGGTATGGCTACACCTTC
TRBV18	-	-	TRBJ1-1	CASSPGGGLENTEAFF	TGTGCCAGCTCACCTGGGGGGGGCTTGGAGAACACTGAAGCTTTCTTT
TRBV19	-	TRBD1	TRBJ1-2	CASSLWSGTATFYGYTF	TGTGCCAGTTCTTTATGGTCTGGGACAGCAACTTTCTATGGCTACACCTTC
TRBV15	-	-	TRBJ2-7	CATSSRQSYEQYF	TGTGCCACCAGCAGTAGACAGAGCTACGAGCAGTACTTC
TRBV6-5	-	-	TRBJ2-2	CASRPQGINGELFF	TGTGCCAGCAGACCCCAGGGGATTAACGGGGAGCTGTTTTTT
TRBV27	-	-	TRBJ2-7	CASSLDSPTFYEQYF	TGTGCCAGCAGTTTAGACAGTCCTACTTTCTACGAGCAGTACTTC
TRBV7-9	once	-	TRBJ2-1	CASSSWRGGHNEQFF	TGTGCCAGCAGCTCTTGGAGGGGGGGCCACAATGAGCAGTTCTTC
TRBV6-6	few	-	TRBJ1-2	CASSYSRGRNYGYTF	TGTGCCAGCAGTTACTCGCGTGGCAGGAACTATGGCTACACCTTC
TRBV19	-	-	TRBJ1-1	CASSLETGGEGTEAFF	TGTGCCAGTAGCTTAGAAACGGGAGGGGAAGGCACTGAAGCTTTCTTT
TRBV4-3	-	TRBD2	TRBJ2-7	CASSLTIPGLGPNEQYF	TGCGCCAGCAGCCTTACGATCCCGGGACTAGGGCCCAACGAGCAGTACTTC
TRBV2	-	TRBD1	TRBJ2-7	CASIHRDRAPYEQYF	TGTGCCAGCATACATCGGGACAGGGCCCCCTACGAGCAGTACTTC
TRBV6-5	-	-	TRBJ1-1	CASSYWWGRNTEAFF	TGTGCCAGCAGTTACTGGTGGGGAAGGAACACTGAAGCTTTCTTT
TRBV4-1	few	TRBD1	TRBJ1-5	CASSQDSAGGEQPQHF	TGCGCCAGCAGCCAAGATTCAGCAGGGGGTGAACAGCCCCAGCATTTT
TRBV11-2	once	TRBD1	TRBJ2-5	CASSLGFSGGGETQYF	TGTGCCAGCAGCTTGGGATTCTCAGGGGGCGGAGAGACCCAGTACTTC
TRBV7-6	once	-	TRBJ1-3	CASSPWKGSGNTIYF	TGTGCCAGCAGCCCGTGGAAAGGCTCTGGAAACACCATATATTTT
TRBV6-6	-	-	TRBJ1-1	CASSYSGRNTEAFF	TGTGCCAGCAGTTACTCGGGACGGAACACTGAAGCTTTCTTT
TRBV7-9	once	-	TRBJ2-1	CASSHWGSGLLSSYNEQFF	TGTGCCAGCAGCCACTGGGGTTCAGGGCTCCTAAGCTCCTACAATGAGCAGTTCTTC
TRBV6-5	-	-	TRBJ2-3	CASSYSKVADTQYF	TGTGCCAGCAGTTACTCGAAGGTGGCAGATACGCAGTATTTT
TRBV19	-	-	TRBJ1-3	CASSALPGIGNTIYF	TGTGCCAGTAGTGCCCTCCCCGGGATCGGAAACACCATATATTTT
TRBV7-9	-	-	TRBJ1-1	CASSLGVLGTEAFF	TGTGCCAGCAGCTTAGGGGTCTTGGGCACTGAAGCTTTCTTT
TRBV6-4	-	-	TRBJ1-1	CASSEGAQGGMNTEAFF	TGTGCCAGCAGTGAGGGGGCTCAGGGCGGCATGAACACTGAAGCTTTCTTT
TRBV30	-	TRBD2	TRBJ2-3	CASTSGGSTDTQYF	TGTGCCTCGACTAGCGGGGGTAGCACAGATACGCAGTATTTT
TRBV6-5	-	-	TRBJ1-3	CASSYDLTGRNTIYF	TGTGCCAGCAGTTACGACTTGACAGGACGAAACACCATATATTTT
TRBV4-1	-	TRBD2	TRBJ2-5	CASSQDLAGGPGETQYF	TGCGCCAGCAGCCAAGACCTAGCGGGGGGGCCGGGGGAGACCCAGTACTTC
TRBV19	-	-	TRBJ1-5	CASSIYHSNQPQHF	TGTGCCAGTAGTATATACCATAGCAATCAGCCCCAGCATTTT
TRBV7-2	-	-	TRBJ1-6	CASSFGAFYNSPLHF	TGTGCCAGCAGCTTCGGGGCTTTTTATAATTCACCCCTCCACTTT
TRBV5-4	-	-	TRBJ2-7	CASSLGGGTSSYEQYF	TGTGCCAGCAGCTTGGGAGGCGGGACCAGCTCCTACGAGCAGTACTTC
TRBV7-2	few	-	TRBJ1-2	CASSFNRRPNYGYTF	TGTGCCAGCAGCTTTAATAGGAGGCCGAACTATGGCTACACCTTC
TRBV2	-	-	TRBJ1-6	CASRRGVGSPLHF	TGTGCCAGCAGGAGGGGGGTAGGTTCACCCCTCCACTTT
TRBV7-9	-	-	TRBJ2-2	CASSPQGPGELFF	TGTGCCAGCAGCCCGCAGGGTCCCGGGGAGCTGTTTTTT
TRBV15	once	-	TRBJ2-7	CATSRDRLGDYEQYF	TGTGCCACCAGCAGAGATAGACTGGGGGACTACGAGCAGTACTTC
TRBV6-1	-	-	TRBJ2-5	CASSEGLTRAQYF	TGTGCCAGCAGCGAGGGCCTGACTAGGGCCCAGTACTTC
TRBV13	-	-	TRBJ1-5	CASSLGSNSNQPQHF	TGTGCCAGCAGCTTAGGGAGCAATAGCAATCAGCCCCAGCATTTT
TRBV14	large	-	TRBJ2-1	CASSQDRDNEQFF	TGTGCCAGCAGCCAAGATCGCGACAATGAGCAGTTCTTC
TRBV19	once	-	TRBJ2-7	CASSIVRGTSSYEQYF	TGTGCCAGTAGTATAGTCCGGGGGACCAGCTCCTACGAGCAGTACTTC
TRBV7-8	-	TRBD2	TRBJ2-1	CASSSPASGGYNEQFF	TGTGCCAGCAGCTCCCCCGCTAGCGGGGGGTACAATGAGCAGTTCTTC
TRBV5-8	-	-	TRBJ2-2	CASSLVLGGNTGELFF	TGTGCCAGCAGCTTGGTGCTAGGGGGGAACACCGGGGAGCTGTTTTTT
TRBV27	-	-	TRBJ1-2	CASSSQSDYGYTF	TGTGCCAGCAGTTCACAGAGCGACTATGGCTACACCTTC
TRBV9	-	-	TRBJ1-2	CASSVEGTYGYTF	TGTGCCAGCAGCGTAGAGGGAACTTATGGCTACACCTTC
TRBV4-3	-	-	TRBJ1-2	CASSQVTGSTGYTF	TGCGCCAGCAGCCAAGTAACAGGGTCCACCGGCTACACCTTC